The rows below give T cell receptor beta chains drawn from one sample of a study of blood T cell repertoires in COVID-19. Sequenced by immunoSEQ multiplex PCR; TCRdb stores in-frame clones only, minus some. This sample has about 380,000 clones, with 88% found just once. The specimen was PBMCs or T cells enriched from blood (not recorded which). The receptors were gathered from a woman under 30 who had recovered from COVID-19. Both conserved end residues are part of each CDR3. The D gene is left open where the match is weak. Rows give clone size only sometimes, using once, few, many, or a class for an expanded clone.

D,J,size,V,DNA,CDR3
-,TRBJ1-2,-,TRBV28,TGTGCCAGCAGTCTCGGACTTGGCTACACCTTC,CASSLGLGYTF
TRBD1,TRBJ2-2,-,TRBV30,TGTGCCTGGAATACAGGGGCTGGGGCCGGGGAGCTGTTTTTT,CAWNTGAGAGELFF
-,TRBJ1-1,-,TRBV5-1,TGCGCCAGCAGCTTCCCCAAGACAGATTTGAACACTGAAGCTTTCTTT,CASSFPKTDLNTEAFF
-,TRBJ2-7,-,TRBV25-1,TGTGCCGCCTCCCTTCCAGGAACCTACGAGCAGTACTTC,CAASLPGTYEQYF
-,TRBJ2-7,-,TRBV28,TGTGCCAGCACCATGGACAGCCCTTCCTACGAGCAGTACTTC,CASTMDSPSYEQYF
-,TRBJ2-7,-,TRBV11-2,TGTGCCAGCAGCTTAGGTCCCAGCTCCTACGAGCAGTACTTC,CASSLGPSSYEQYF
-,TRBJ2-5,-,TRBV5-1,TGCGCCAGCAGCTTGTCTCTTCGGGACTCCCAAGAGACCCAGTACTTC,CASSLSLRDSQETQYF
-,TRBJ1-2,-,TRBV7-2,TGTGCCAGCAGCTTACGGGGGGCTGGCTATGGCTACACCTTC,CASSLRGAGYGYTF
-,TRBJ2-2,-,TRBV7-9,TGTGCCAGCAGGCCTGGCACCGATCCAAACACCGGGGAGCTGTTTTTT,CASRPGTDPNTGELFF
-,TRBJ1-6,-,TRBV7-2,TGTGCCAGCAGCTACGGACAGCTGTCACCCCTCCACTTT,CASSYGQLSPLHF
-,TRBJ2-7,-,TRBV12-3/TRBV12-4,TGTGCCAGCAGTGCATTTATGGAGGAGCAGTACTTC,CASSAFMEEQYF
TRBD1,TRBJ1-2,-,TRBV10-3,TGTGCCATCAGCAGACAGGGGAATGGCTACACCTTC,CAISRQGNGYTF
TRBD1,TRBJ2-7,-,TRBV3-1/TRBV3-2,TGTGCCAGCAGCCAATCCAGACAGGGTTTCTACGAGCAGTACTTC,CASSQSRQGFYEQYF
-,TRBJ1-1,-,TRBV12-5,TGTGCTAGTGGTTGGGCAGGGTCGGTTTTTGGGGAAGCTTTCTTT,CASGWAGSVFGEAFF
TRBD2,TRBJ2-1,-,TRBV6-5,TGTGCCAGCAGTAACCGCGGGGGGGCCTACAATGAGCAGTTCTTC,CASSNRGGAYNEQFF
-,TRBJ1-1,-,TRBV5-1,TGCGCCAGCAGCTTCTTTGGGGGCCTGGGCACTGAAGCTTTCTTT,CASSFFGGLGTEAFF
-,TRBJ1-5,-,TRBV6-5,TGTGCCAGCAGTCCCACGGCCGGGAACTATCAGCCCCAGCATTTT,CASSPTAGNYQPQHF
TRBD1,TRBJ2-5,-,TRBV6-5,TGTGCCAGCACCGTTACAGGGGGAGAGACCCAGTACTTC,CASTVTGGETQYF
TRBD1,TRBJ2-7,-,TRBV4-1,TGCGCCAGCAGCGCTACAGGGGGCAATGGCTACGAGCAGTACTTC,CASSATGGNGYEQYF
TRBD1,TRBJ1-4,-,TRBV28,TGTGCCAGCAGTTTATTTCAGGGGGCGTTTGAAAAACTGTTTTTT,CASSLFQGAFEKLFF
-,TRBJ2-1,once,TRBV19,TGTGCCAGTAGGGATTGGGCGGGGCGCCTTTACAATGAGCAGTTCTTC,CASRDWAGRLYNEQFF